The 24 T cell receptor beta chains given below trace back to one sample, sequenced in a study of cytomegalovirus exposure and HLA in healthy donors. Use of 60 Vbeta and 13 Jbeta primers characterized the PCR. Repertoires were generated with immunoSEQ multiplex PCR, while TCRdb's copy carries only in-frame clones and drops some. The table lists 200,000 or so clones, 75% to 90% of them singletons. The sample consisted of PBMCs. The receptors derive from a boy between 2 and 10 years old in good health and CMV-seronegative.

The V gene is TRBV30, the J gene TRBJ2-3; 9 bases match TRBD1. The V gene's germline CDR1 is GTSNPN and CDR2 SVGIG (reference sequence). The CDR3 has 15 residues. The V gene end was trimmed by 4 bases and the J gene end by 2 bases; junction bases not matched to a gene: 7. CDR3 DNA sequence: TGTGCCTGGACCCCGGGGACAGGGCACACAGATACGCAGTATTTT. This translates into CAWTPGTGHTDTQYF.

The rearrangement uses TRBV5-1 and TRBJ1-4, with D possibly matching TRBD1 (6 bases). V shed 3 bases and J shed 8 bases, with 20 bases lying between them. Germline CDR1 is SGHRS and CDR2 is YFSETQ. The CDR3 runs to 16 residues. The chain's CDR3 is CASSSAGGGLGEKLFF. As DNA, the CDR3 is TGCGCCAGCAGCTCCGCGGGTGGGGGCTTAGGAGAAAAACTGTTTTTT.

This clone was counted only a few times. This chain links TRBV5-6 with TRBJ2-1, with 10 positions matching TRBD2. The CDR3 covers 15 residues. Per the germline V gene, CDR1 is SGHDT and CDR2 is YYEEEE. With V trimmed by 0 bases and J by 5 bases, 2 bases remained unmatched. The CDR3 DNA is TGTGCCAGCAGCTTGGGACTAGCGGGTAACAATGAGCAGTTCTTC. Translated, it gives CASSLGLAGNNEQFF.

The chain has TRBV10-3 and TRBJ2-3; 8 bases line up with TRBD2. V was pared by 8 bases and J by 2 bases, with 9 bases of the junction left unmatched. The CDR3 has 15 amino acids. Germline CDR1 reads ENHRY; CDR2 reads SYGVKD. Here the CDR3 DNA reads TGTGCCATCTTAGGAGCGGGGGCCTACACAGATACGCAGTATTTT. Translation gives CAILGAGAYTDTQYF.

CDR3 residues: CASSWLHDGYTF. The DNA of the CDR3 is TGTGCCAGCAGCTGGCTCCACGATGGCTACACCTTC. The chain links TRBV7-2 to TRBJ1-2, with unresolved D. The CDR3 is 12 amino acids. Trimming removed 4 bases at V and 6 bases at J, with 9 bases between. Per germline, CDR1 SGHTA and CDR2 FQGNSA.

Remarks on this clone: Compared with germline, one end of the junction differs, possibly owing to a read error. DNA of the CDR3: TGTGCTAGTGGTTTGGGCAGGACTAGCAAAGATACGCAGTATTTT. It encodes CASGLGRTSKDTQYF. J is TRBJ2-3 and V is TRBV12-5; 8 bases line up with TRBD2. This CDR3 is 15 amino acids long. Germline V gene lookup returns CDR1 LGHNT and CDR2 FRNRAP.

The chain is built from TRBV30 and TRBJ2-3; maybe TRBD2 (5 bases). V lost 3 bases, J lost 6 bases, and 22 bases lay in between. The CDR3 length is 16 residues. CDR1 and CDR2 from the germline V gene are GTSNPN and SVGIG (reference sequence). This CDR3 is CAWRDHSSNRGDTQYF. The CDR3 DNA reads as TGTGCCTGGAGGGACCATAGCAGCAACCGAGGGGATACGCAGTATTTT.

V and J are TRBV10-3 and TRBJ1-5; tentative D call: TRBD1 (5 bases). CDR1 is ENHRY, CDR2 SYGVKD, per germline. Trimming left V 3 bases short and J 0 bases short, with 12 bases between. This CDR3 has 16 amino acids. For the CDR3, the DNA is TGTGCCATCAGTGATTCCTGGGGCTATAGCAATCAGCCCCAGCATTTT. Protein: CAISDSWGYSNQPQHF.

This chain connects TRBV13 to TRBJ1-1; tentative D call: TRBD1 (5 bases). Germline V gene lookup returns CDR1 PRHDT and CDR2 FYEKMQ (reference sequence). CDR3 length equals 13 residues. V was cut by 4 bases and J by 4 bases, with 10 bases left in between. CDR3 sequence (DNA): TGTGCCAGCAGCTCGGGACTGTCCACTGAAGCTTTCTTT. The encoded protein is CASSSGLSTEAFF.

This chain links TRBV20-1 with TRBJ2-1; D ambiguous. Per the germline V gene, CDR1 is DFQATT and CDR2 is SNEGSKA (reference sequence). The CDR3 consists of 11 residues. CDR3 bases: TGCAGGGTTCCGGGCTACAATGAGCAGTTCTTC. It translates to CRVPGYNEQFF.

This CDR3 reads CASSQAADGNTIYF. CDR3 sequence (DNA): TGTGCCAGCAGCCAAGCGGCTGATGGAAACACCATATATTTT. The J gene is TRBJ1-3, the V gene TRBV11-3, with D hard to call. The CDR3 covers 14 residues. Germline-derived CDR1 and CDR2 are SGHNT and YENEEA. Trimming cost V 5 bases and J 3 bases, with 11 bases left between them. Together with reference TRBV11-3 and TRBJ1-3, the CDR3 gives the full variable domain: EAGVVQSPRYKIIEKKQPVAFWCNPISGHNTLYWYLQNLGQGPELLIRYENEEAVDDSQLPKDRFSAERLKGVDSTLKIQPAELGDSAVYLCASSQAADGNTIYFGEGSWLTVV.

The rearrangement links TRBV9 to TRBJ2-6; D is unresolved. Trimming took off 4 bases at V and 6 bases at J, with 11 bases between the two ends. Germline loops: CDR1 SGDLS, CDR2 YYNGEE. The CDR3 is 14 residues long. CDR3 sequence (DNA): TGTGCCAGCAGCCCTCGAGTTGAGGCCAACGTCCTGACTTTC. It codes for CASSPRVEANVLTF.

The V call is TRBV6-1, the J call TRBJ2-7; a possible D gene is TRBD1 (6 bases). Germline CDR1 and CDR2: MNHNS and SASEGT. The V gene lost 6 bases and the J gene lost 5 bases, with 14 bases spanning the gap. CDR3 size: 13 residues. The chain's CDR3 is CASRGQGPNEQYF. The CDR3 coding sequence is TGTGCCAGCAGGGGTCAGGGGCCCAACGAGCAGTACTTC.

The chain has TRBV30 and TRBJ2-5; D might be TRBD1 (5 bases). The J call may be wrong; the DNA end is better matched by TRBJ2-7. Germline V CDR1 and CDR2: GTSNPN, SVGIG (reference sequence). The CDR3 loop spans 13 amino acids. The DNA of the CDR3 is TGTGCCTGGAGCATAGGGGTGGGGTCCGAGCAGTACTTC. It specifies CAWSIGVGSEQYF.

This chain connects TRBV5-8 to TRBJ1-5, with TRBD1 as a possible D gene (5 bases). The V end lost 7 bases, the J end lost 2 bases, and 16 bases lay between the germline ends. Germline V gives CDR1 SGHTS, CDR2 YDEGEE. The CDR3 is 15 residues long. CDR3 sequence: CASLSAWGRNQPQHF. In nucleotides, the CDR3 is TGTGCCAGCCTTTCTGCTTGGGGCCGCAATCAGCCCCAGCATTTT.

The chain couples TRBV5-1 to TRBJ2-5; TRBD1 agrees at 8 bases. V trimming: 3 bases; J trimming: 4 bases; junction bases outside the gene matches: 8. The CDR3 is 15 amino acids. The germline gives CDR1 SGHRS, CDR2 YFSETQ. The CDR3 region has the DNA TGCGCCAGCAGCTGGACCGGACAGGGAGGAGAGACCCAGTACTTC. Its protein product is CASSWTGQGGETQYF.

The gene calls are TRBV5-1 and TRBJ2-2; TRBD2 might be the D (6 bases). This CDR3 spans 17 amino acids. Germline CDR1 is SGHRS and CDR2 is YFSETQ. Trimming removed 2 bases at V and 1 base at J, with 15 bases between. CDR3 protein: CASSFGFGGVNTGELFF. As DNA, the CDR3 is TGCGCCAGCAGCTTTGGTTTCGGCGGGGTGAACACCGGGGAGCTGTTTTTT.

This chain connects TRBV2 to TRBJ2-5, with a weak D call TRBD1 (6 bases). Trimming shortened V by 9 bases and J by 4 bases, and 12 bases separated the two germline ends. The CDR3 contains 12 residues. Germline V gives CDR1 SNHLY, CDR2 FYNNEI. The CDR3 DNA sequence: TGTGCCAGGCAGGGGTTGGGAGAGACCCAGTACTTC. This sequence encodes CARQGLGETQYF.

In DNA form, the CDR3 reads TGCGCCAGCACCCTATCTAGCGATACTAATTACAATGAGCAGTTCTTC. Residues: CASTLSSDTNYNEQFF. V usage is TRBV10-2 and J usage is TRBJ2-1; weak D call: TRBD2 (6 bases). Germline CDR1 WSHSY, CDR2 SAAADI. This CDR3 comprises 16 residues. Trimming removed 7 bases at V and 4 bases at J, with 20 bases between.

This rearrangement joins TRBV6-5 to TRBJ2-1; D unclear. Between the trimmed V and J ends, which lost 2 bases and 9 bases, there was a span of 17 bases. The germline V gene encodes CDR1 MNHEY and CDR2 SVGAGI. The CDR3 sequence is 15 residues long. The CDR3 reads CASSYAIPAYGEQFF. The CDR3 nucleotides are TGTGCCAGCAGTTACGCCATACCCGCATACGGTGAGCAGTTCTTC.

This clone was detected only a few times. The chain recombines TRBV6-6 with TRBJ1-1; D is ambiguous. Per germline, CDR1 MNHNY and CDR2 SVGAGI (reference sequence). The V end lost 5 bases, the J end lost 3 bases, and 10 bases lay between the germline ends. The CDR3 extends over 13 amino acids. CDR3 loop: CASSSRRDTEAFF. The CDR3 nucleotides read TGTGCCAGCAGTAGCAGGCGGGACACTGAAGCTTTCTTT.

The rearrangement links TRBV10-3 to TRBJ2-6; tentative D call: TRBD1 (6 bases). The V and J ends lost 7 bases and 5 bases respectively, with 15 bases between them. The germline gives CDR1 ENHRY, CDR2 SYGVKD. The CDR3 has 15 residues. CDR3 region: CAINSGASWANVLTF. The CDR3 DNA follows: TGTGCCATCAATTCAGGGGCCTCCTGGGCCAACGTCCTGACTTTC.

The J gene is TRBJ2-7, the V gene TRBV2; the D is unclear. The CDR3 has 13 amino acids. Trimming shortened V by 4 bases and J by 0 bases, and 7 bases separated the two germline ends. Germline values: CDR1 SNHLY, CDR2 FYNNEI. CDR3 in DNA: TGTGCCAGCAGTGCGGCGGACTCCTACGAGCAGTACTTC. It yields the protein CASSAADSYEQYF.

The chain has TRBV27 and TRBJ2-5; D possibly corresponds to TRBD2 (6 bases). Trimming pared 6 bases from V and 3 bases from J, leaving 20 bases between. This CDR3 contains 16 residues. Germline V gene sequence: CDR1 MNHEY, CDR2 SMNVEV (reference sequence). CDR3 DNA sequence: TGTGCCAGCAGGAGCATTGGAGGAACGGGAGAAGAGACCCAGTACTTC. Amino acids: CASRSIGGTGEETQYF.